This T cell receptor (beta chain) originates from a study of graft-versus-host responses after intestinal transplantation. Background on the study: All recipients were transplanted with multivisceral, liver-intestinal, or isolated intestinal grafts. The recipients all started with anti-thymocyte globulin induction and then took tacrolimus and steroids for around three years.

Produced via immunoSEQ multiplex PCR; TCRdb's table is partial and in-frame only. The repertoire holds roughly 90,000 clones, with approximately 90% as singletons. Note on this clone: What it binds is unknown.

Trimming at V came to 1 base and at J to 4 bases, leaving 8 bases not matched to a gene. The length of the CDR3 is 17 residues. The V gene's germline CDR1 is MDHEN and CDR2 SYDVKM. Study results and caveats: GvH clones occurred in recipient marrow; some first appeared in ileum or blood. Early post-transplant HvG declines were associated with peak circulating GvH clone levels.

The chain is built from TRBV28 and TRBJ2-1; 9 bases agree with TRBD2. The receptor's source is a human donor who was the organ donor for an intestinal transplant. The sample was unstimulated CD4+ T cells sorted from spleen or lymph node cells, taken before transplant. In DNA, the CDR3 is TGTGCCAGCAGTTTATCATGGCTAGCGGGAAGTTACAATGAGCAGTTCTTC. Protein sequence: CASSLSWLAGSYNEQFF. The variable domain in full, completed from reference TRBV28 and TRBJ2-1, reads DVKVTQSSRYLVKRTGEKVFLECVQDMDHENMFWYRQDPGLGLRLIYFSYDVKMKEKGDIPEGYSVSREKKERFSLILESASTNQTSMYLCASSLSWLAGSYNEQFFGPGTRLTVL.